The T cell receptor (beta chain) under discussion was sequenced for a study of cytomegalovirus exposure and HLA in healthy donors. PCR primers comprised 60 Vbeta and 13 Jbeta primers. Per the study methods: It was a later analysis that counted roughly 80 million unique TCR beta chains, of which roughly 10 million were shared. The table came from immunoSEQ multiplex PCR; TCRdb's copy has only in-frame clones and leaves some out. The V and J calls and clone size were taken over from that table, and D and trimming were inferred from the DNA. The sample gives about 98,000 clones, roughly 76% of which show up once; 2% to 3% is in the top ten. Study-wide points: Other equally common chains were less clonally expanded than HLA-associated TCR beta chains, a later analysis showed. Sequencing artifact likely explains a cluster of highly shared sequence variants.

With respect to this clone: The target antigen is unknown.

There are 12 residues in the CDR3. Per the germline V gene, CDR1 is WSHSY and CDR2 is SAAADI. The donors were healthy bone marrow donors. The TCR sequence derives from a man aged 50 or older in good health and CMV-seronegative. The rearrangement joins TRBV10-2 to TRBJ2-5; 8 nucleotides match TRBD1. The DNA end favors TRBJ2-7, so the J call may be wrong. The sequenced sample consisted of PBMCs. CDR3 bases: TGCGCCAGCAGCCAGGGGGCGGGCGAGCAGTACTTC. It codes for CASSQGAGEQYF.